This TCR beta chain was found in a study of control samples from healthy donors and cancer patients. The CDR3 spans 15 residues. The germline V gene has CDR1 SGHNT and CDR2 YYREEE (reference sequence). Trimming cost V 4 bases and J 3 bases; bases outside gene matches: 5. TCRdb's copy holds only in-frame clones and misses some; the assay was immunoSEQ multiplex PCR. The sample yields about 170,000 clones, 91% seen once. The specimen was blood. This sequence joins TRBV5-4 and TRBJ2-7, with 12 bases identical to TRBD1. The clonotype comes from a woman aged 30 to 39 in good health. The CDR3 DNA reads as TGTGCCAGCAGCCCCGGGACAGGGGGCGGCTACGAGCAGTACTTC. This sequence encodes CASSPGTGGGYEQYF. The variable domain in full, completed from reference TRBV5-4 and TRBJ2-7, reads ETGVTQSPTHLIKTRGQQVTLRCSSQSGHNTVSWYQQALGQGPQFIFQYYREEENGRGNFPPRFSGLQFPNYSSELNVNALELDDSALYLCASSPGTGGGYEQYFGPGTRLTVT.